This T cell receptor (beta chain) was identified during a study of somatic mutations in cytotoxic T cells in rheumatoid arthritis. This table comes from immunoSEQ multiplex PCR, and its TCRdb copy is limited to in-frame clones, with some not included. The sample contains about 3,000 clones, about 94% of which appear only once. Germline-derived CDR1 and CDR2 are MDHEN and SYDVKM. The V segment lost 6 bases and the J segment 7 bases; nucleotides outside the gene matches: 12. This CDR3 contains 15 residues. The V call is TRBV28, the J call TRBJ2-1, with 7 bases matching TRBD1. The sequence was obtained from a woman between 18 and 29 years old with rheumatoid arthritis. Source material: CD8+ T cells sorted from blood. The CDR3 reads CASRNDRELSNEQFF. In nucleotides, the CDR3 is TGTGCCAGCAGAAACGACAGGGAACTTTCGAATGAGCAGTTCTTC. Complete variable domain (other parts from reference TRBV28 and TRBJ2-1): DVKVTQSSRYLVKRTGEKVFLECVQDMDHENMFWYRQDPGLGLRLIYFSYDVKMKEKGDIPEGYSVSREKKERFSLILESASTNQTSMYLCASRNDRELSNEQFFGPGTRLTVL.